Presented here are 31 T cell receptor beta chains from one specimen sequenced in a study of human T cells and chemical hapten exposure. MiXCR, applied by TCRdb to the RACE reads, yields one record per CDR3 protein. The sample records around 380,000 distinct CDR3 sequences, approximately 5% being singletons. Described time point: patch test 1, 2 weeks after DPC sensitization. Treatment noted: therapeutic diphenylcyclopropenone sensitization with weekly scalp DPC. The source material was whole blood, sampled in connection with sensitization to the hapten diphenylcyclopropenone (DPC). The receptor source for this set is a woman aged 45-60 years with alopecia areata. Some clones in this sample may be carry-over from other donors' samples.

This clonotype was found a few times. This chain uses TRBV9 with TRBJ2-3; 9 positions match TRBD2. The CDR3 runs to 15 residues. Trimming cost V 4 bases and J 2 bases; bases outside gene matches: 5. Per the germline V gene, CDR1 is SGDLS and CDR2 is YYNGEE. This CDR3 reads CASSISGGSTDTQYF. The CDR3 DNA sequence: TGTGCCAGCAGCATCAGCGGGGGGTCCACAGATACGCAGTATTTT.

J is TRBJ2-7 and V is TRBV29-1, with D unclear. The CDR3 sequence is 13 residues long. Trimming cost V 4 bases and J 4 bases, with 14 bases left between them. Germline lookup yields CDR1 SQVTM and CDR2 ANQGSEA. In nucleotides, the CDR3 is TGCAGCGTTGGGTCTAGGTATCTTTACGAGCAGTACTTC. Protein sequence: CSVGSRYLYEQYF.

This clonotype was seen only a few times. The V and J genes are TRBV5-4 and TRBJ2-5; D call uncertain. The germline CDR1 and CDR2 sequences are SGHNT and YYREEE (reference sequence). The V and J ends lost 0 bases and 1 base respectively, with 7 bases between them. This CDR3 is 14 amino acids long. The CDR3 spells CASSLALVQETQYF. The DNA for the CDR3 is TGTGCCAGCAGCTTGGCGCTAGTCCAAGAGACCCAGTACTTC.

Note on this clonotype: The germline gene is not matched at one end of the junction; a read error may be the cause. The chain employs TRBV2 and TRBJ1-2, with unresolved D. Germline assignment: CDR1 SNHLY and CDR2 FYNNEI. The CDR3 covers 15 residues. The CDR3 spells CASSETGRINNGYTF. The DNA of the CDR3 is TGTGCCAGCAGTGAAACGGGGAGAATTAACAATGGCTACACCTTC.

This clonotype has more than one count but fewer than ten. V usage is TRBV29-1 and J usage is TRBJ2-1, with a tentative D call TRBD2 (6 bases). The V and J ends lost 6 bases and 3 bases respectively, with 18 bases between them. This CDR3 has 15 residues. Germline assignment: CDR1 SQVTM and CDR2 ANQGSEA. The CDR3 reads CSVGAGRDLYNEQFF. For the CDR3, the DNA is TGCAGCGTGGGCGCCGGGCGGGACCTCTACAATGAGCAGTTCTTC.

This clonotype was observed many times. The rearrangement uses TRBV10-3 and TRBJ2-2, with TRBD1 identical over 8 bases. The trim removed 8 bases at V and 5 bases at J, leaving 7 bases unmatched. The CDR3 is made up of 14 amino acids. Germline V gives CDR1 ENHRY, CDR2 SYGVKD. CDR3 nucleotides: TGTGCCATCTGCCCCGGACAGGGAACCGGGGAGCTGTTTTTT. Amino acid sequence: CAICPGQGTGELFF.

This clonotype was seen at least ten times. DNA for the CDR3: TGCAGCGTTGTAGGTTGGACCGGGGAGCTGTTTTTT. Protein sequence: CSVVGWTGELFF. The chain has TRBV29-1 and TRBJ2-2; D gene unclear. Trimming took 4 bases from V and 5 from J, leaving 8 bases between them. Per germline, CDR1 SQVTM and CDR2 ANQGSEA. This CDR3 region has 12 residues.

This clonotype was counted at least ten times. V gene TRBV18 combines with J gene TRBJ1-1; no firm D call. The V end was cut by 1 base, the J end by 3 bases, with 6 bases between. The CDR3 spans 13 residues. From germline, CDR1 is KGHSH and CDR2 LQKENI. As DNA, the CDR3 is TGTGCCAGCTCACCACACCGGGACACTGAAGCTTTCTTT. It yields the protein CASSPHRDTEAFF. The complete variable domain, with remaining parts taken from reference TRBV18 and TRBJ1-1, reads NAGVMQNPRHLVRRRGQEARLRCSPMKGHSHVYWYRQLPEEGLKFMVYLQKENIIDESGMPKERFSAEFPKEGPSILRIQQVVRGDSAAYFCASSPHRDTEAFFGQGTRLTVV.

This clonotype was counted ten times or more. The chain combines TRBV28 with TRBJ1-2; D remains ambiguous. Trimming took off 6 bases at V and 4 bases at J, with 15 bases between the two ends. This CDR3 has 14 residues. Germline V CDR1 and CDR2: MDHEN, SYDVKM. CDR3 in DNA: TGTGCCAGCAGGCCGGGAGCTGAGAGCTATGGCTACACCTTC. It is translated as CASRPGAESYGYTF.

This clonotype showed up many times. This chain joins TRBV29-1 and TRBJ1-3; no definite D call. There are 11 residues in the CDR3. V was pared by 7 bases and J by 2 bases, with 6 bases between. Per the germline V gene, CDR1 is SQVTM and CDR2 is ANQGSEA. CDR3 region: CSGGAGNTIYF. In DNA form, the CDR3 reads TGCAGCGGCGGAGCTGGAAACACCATATATTTT.

The chain uses TRBV6-1 and TRBJ1-1; TRBD1 might be the D (5 bases). V was shortened by 4 bases and J by 5 bases, with 14 bases between the two germline ends. The germline CDR1 and CDR2 sequences are MNHNS and SASEGT. This CDR3 has 14 amino acids. CDR3 amino acids: CASSGGARETEAFF. The CDR3 DNA reads TGTGCCAGCAGTGGAGGGGCTCGGGAGACTGAAGCTTTCTTT.

This chain uses TRBV6-1 with TRBJ2-7; 7 positions match TRBD1. Germline values: CDR1 MNHNS, CDR2 SASEGT. There are 16 residues in the CDR3. V dropped 7 bases and J dropped 3; count of bases not matched to a gene: 15. This CDR3 reads CASNPPPGTVNYEQYF. CDR3 nucleotides: TGTGCCAGCAACCCCCCACCCGGGACAGTAAACTACGAGCAGTACTTC.

This clonotype showed up many times. The chain joins TRBV7-2 to TRBJ1-1; D is unresolved. Germline V gene lookup returns CDR1 SGHTA and CDR2 FQGNSA. CDR3 length equals 16 residues. The V and J ends lost 5 bases and 4 bases respectively, with 20 bases between them. This chain's CDR3 is CASSPSDFSYVTEAFF. CDR3 DNA sequence: TGTGCCAGCAGCCCCAGCGATTTCAGCTATGTCACTGAAGCTTTCTTT.

The sample holds many counts of this clonotype. The genes are TRBV11-2 and TRBJ2-2; TRBD2 matches 8 bases. J was trimmed by 8 bases and V by 1 base; bases with no gene match: 6. Germline CDR1 SGHAT, CDR2 FQNNGV. The CDR3 loop spans 15 amino acids. The CDR3 region is CASSLVRGRTGELFF. CDR3 coding DNA: TGTGCCAGCAGCTTAGTTCGCGGGAGGACAGGGGAGCTGTTTTTT.

The DNA for the CDR3 is TGTGCCAGCTCACCCGGGACAGCTCAGCTTAACTATGGCTACACCTTC. It codes for CASSPGTAQLNYGYTF. This chain connects TRBV18 to TRBJ1-2; 7 bases map to TRBD1. This CDR3 contains 16 residues. Germline V CDR1 and CDR2: KGHSH, LQKENI. The V segment lost 3 bases and the J segment 1 base; nucleotides outside the gene matches: 8.

There are many counts of this clonotype. The chain joins TRBV2 to TRBJ1-5; tentative D call: TRBD1 (5 bases). This CDR3 contains 14 residues. V lost 5 bases and J 7 bases, leaving 15 bases between the germline ends. Germline lookup yields CDR1 SNHLY and CDR2 FYNNEI. This CDR3 is CASSSEGRGQPQHF. CDR3 DNA: TGTGCCAGCAGTTCGGAGGGGCGAGGACAGCCCCAGCATTTT.

The chain carries TRBV7-9 and TRBJ1-5; D is unclear. The ends were cut back, 5 bases at V and 6 bases at J, with 14 bases in the middle. This CDR3 is built from 14 residues. CDR1 SEHNR and CDR2 FQNEAQ come from the germline V gene (reference sequence). The CDR3 DNA follows: TGTGCCAGCAGCCTTGCGACCTCAGGTCAGCCCCAGCATTTT. Translating it yields CASSLATSGQPQHF. The whole variable domain, remainder taken from reference TRBV7-9 and TRBJ1-5, is DTGVSQNPRHKITKRGQNVTFRCDPISEHNRLYWYRQTLGQGPEFLTYFQNEAQLEKSRLLSDRFSAERPKGSFSTLEIQRTEQGDSAMYLCASSLATSGQPQHFGDGTRLSIL.

Only a few counts were recorded for this clonotype. The chain links TRBV29-1 to TRBJ2-5; 8 nucleotides line up with TRBD1. The CDR3 runs to 14 residues. J lost 6 bases, V lost 3 bases, and 9 bases had no gene match. Germline V gene sequence: CDR1 SQVTM, CDR2 ANQGSEA. CDR3 nucleotide sequence: TGCAGCGTTGAGTTGACAGGGGCAAGAAAGACCCAGTACTTC. It encodes CSVELTGARKTQYF.

Note on this clonotype: This may be a read error, as it is one base from a much larger clone. The chain combines TRBV7-2 with TRBJ1-5, with 7 nucleotides matching TRBD1. The CDR3 runs to 13 residues. The germline gives CDR1 SGHTA, CDR2 FQGNSA. The chain's CDR3 is CASSEGAGQAQHF. The CDR3 DNA reads as TGTGCCAGCAGCGAGGGGGCGGGTCAGGCCCAGCATTTT.

Notes on this clonotype: A read error may be the cause here, since a much bigger clone is one base away. The gene calls are TRBV20-1 and TRBJ2-3, with D tentatively TRBD2 (6 bases). This CDR3 contains 13 residues. CDR1 is DFQATT, CDR2 SNEGSKA, per germline (reference sequence). The CDR3 DNA follows: TGCAGTGCTGCTCAGGGAGGCGGGGATACGCAGAATTTT. It translates to CSAAQGGGDTQNF.

This clonotype has ten or more counts. V gene TRBV6-5 combines with J gene TRBJ2-1; D may be TRBD2 (5 bases). The V end lost 2 bases, the J end lost 8 bases, and 13 bases lay between the germline ends. Germline assignment: CDR1 MNHEY and CDR2 SVGAGI. The CDR3 extends over 14 amino acids. The CDR3 DNA reads TGTGCCAGCAGTTACACCGCCCGGGGTTATGAGCAGTTCTTC. Translation gives CASSYTARGYEQFF.

The sample holds a few counts of this clonotype. CDR3 protein: CASGLGSGNSPLHF. In DNA, the CDR3 is TGTGCTAGTGGTTTGGGGTCCGGAAATTCACCCCTCCACTTT. The chain uses TRBV12-5 and TRBJ1-6; D gene ambiguous. The CDR3 is 14 residues long. V lost 1 base and J lost 7, with 8 bases in between. The germline V gene has CDR1 LGHNT and CDR2 FRNRAP.

The chain is built from TRBV14 and TRBJ2-3; 11 nucleotides match TRBD2. CDR1 and CDR2 from the germline V gene are SGHDN and FVKESK. V was clipped by 8 bases and J by 4 bases; unmatched bases: 8. The CDR3 loop spans 15 amino acids. CDR3: CASQTRTSGSDTQYF. The CDR3 coding sequence is TGTGCCAGCCAGACCAGGACTAGCGGGTCAGATACGCAGTATTTT.

This clonotype was observed at least ten times. The chain carries TRBV27 and TRBJ2-1; a weak D match, TRBD2 (6 bases). Germline V gives CDR1 MNHEY, CDR2 SMNVEV (reference sequence). The CDR3 sequence is 12 residues long. The V and J ends lost 4 bases and 9 bases respectively, with 10 bases between them. The CDR3, as DNA: TGTGCCAGCAGTTCCCGACTAGTTGAGCAGTTCTTC. Its translation: CASSSRLVEQFF.

The chain carries TRBV7-3 and TRBJ1-5; D unclear. The V gene's germline CDR1 is SGHTA and CDR2 FQGTGA. The CDR3 spans 15 residues. V lost 3 bases, J lost 3 bases, and 12 bases lay in between. DNA for the CDR3: TGTGCCAGCAGCTTTGGAGTTACTGCCAATCAGCCCCAGCATTTT. Amino acid sequence: CASSFGVTANQPQHF.

This clonotype was recorded at least ten times. The chain couples TRBV27 to TRBJ2-7, with D tentatively TRBD1 (5 bases). The V end lost 5 bases, the J end lost 6 bases, and 14 bases lay between the germline ends. Germline V gene lookup returns CDR1 MNHEY and CDR2 SMNVEV (reference sequence). The CDR3 spans 13 residues. DNA of the CDR3: TGTGCCAGCAGTCCCCCGGCAGGGATCGAGCAGTACTTC. As protein: CASSPPAGIEQYF.

This clonotype was recorded a few times. The gene calls are TRBV28 and TRBJ2-1; 11 bases are shared with TRBD2. From germline, CDR1 is MDHEN and CDR2 SYDVKM. The CDR3 sequence is 15 residues long. Trimming removed 4 bases from V and 10 bases from J; junction bases left unmatched: 9. The chain's CDR3 is CASSSRSGRAREQFF. CDR3 nucleotides: TGTGCCAGCAGTTCACGTAGCGGGAGGGCGCGGGAGCAGTTCTTC.

This clonotype has ten or more counts. This chain links TRBV29-1 with TRBJ2-7, with D maybe TRBD1 (5 bases). This CDR3 is 13 amino acids long. Trimming removed 0 bases from V and 5 bases from J, with 11 bases in between. Germline values: CDR1 SQVTM, CDR2 ANQGSEA. In DNA, the CDR3 is TGCAGCGTTGAAGAACAGGCTCCCCACGAGCAGTACTTC. Translating it yields CSVEEQAPHEQYF.

This chain connects TRBV11-2 to TRBJ2-5, with D unclear. Trimming left V 2 bases short and J 1 base short, with 11 bases between. CDR1 is SGHAT and CDR2 is FQNNGV in the germline V gene. The length of the CDR3 is 15 residues. CDR3 sequence: CASSLKLAGQETQYF. The CDR3 DNA sequence: TGTGCCAGCAGCTTAAAGCTGGCCGGCCAAGAGACCCAGTACTTC.

This clonotype was recorded at least ten times. The rearrangement joins TRBV5-1 to TRBJ2-1; TRBD2 might be the D (6 bases). The CDR3 length is 14 residues. Trimming took 0 bases from V and 6 from J, leaving 10 bases between them. Germline loops: CDR1 SGHRS, CDR2 YFSETQ. The CDR3 nucleotides are TGCGCCAGCAGCTTGGAGGGAGGACCCAATGAGCAGTTCTTC. Its translation is CASSLEGGPNEQFF.

This clonotype showed up many times. V and J are TRBV3-1 and TRBJ1-1; D might be TRBD1 (5 bases). Germline CDR1 LGHDT, CDR2 YNNKEL (reference sequence). Trimming took 4 bases from V and 4 from J, leaving 16 bases between them. The CDR3 sequence is 15 residues long. DNA of the CDR3: TGTGCCAGCAGCCCCATCGCGGGGGGAGCCACTGAAGCTTTCTTT. It is translated as CASSPIAGGATEAFF.